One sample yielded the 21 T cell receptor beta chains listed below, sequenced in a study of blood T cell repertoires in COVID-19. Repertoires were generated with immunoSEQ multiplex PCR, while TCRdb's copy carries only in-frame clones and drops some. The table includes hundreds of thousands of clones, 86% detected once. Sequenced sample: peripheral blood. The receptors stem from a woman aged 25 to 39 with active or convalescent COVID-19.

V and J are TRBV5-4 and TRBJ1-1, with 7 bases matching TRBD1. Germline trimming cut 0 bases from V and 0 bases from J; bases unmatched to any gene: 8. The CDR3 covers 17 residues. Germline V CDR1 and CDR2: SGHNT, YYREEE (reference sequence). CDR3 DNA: TGTGCCAGCAGCTTGGATCAGGGGGTGACCATGAACACTGAAGCTTTCTTT. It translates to CASSLDQGVTMNTEAFF.

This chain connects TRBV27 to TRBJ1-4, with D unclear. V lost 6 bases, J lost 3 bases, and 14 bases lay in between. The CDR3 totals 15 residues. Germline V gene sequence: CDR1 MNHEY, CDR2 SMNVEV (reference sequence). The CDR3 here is CASRSGFASNEKLFF. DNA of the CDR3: TGTGCCAGCAGATCGGGGTTTGCGTCTAATGAAAAACTGTTTTTT.

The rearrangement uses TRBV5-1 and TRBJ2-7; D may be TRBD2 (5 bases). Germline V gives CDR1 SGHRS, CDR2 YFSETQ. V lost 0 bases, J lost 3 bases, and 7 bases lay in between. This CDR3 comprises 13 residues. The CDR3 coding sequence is TGCGCCAGCAGCTTGGCCGCGGGCTACGAGCAGTACTTC. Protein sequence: CASSLAAGYEQYF.

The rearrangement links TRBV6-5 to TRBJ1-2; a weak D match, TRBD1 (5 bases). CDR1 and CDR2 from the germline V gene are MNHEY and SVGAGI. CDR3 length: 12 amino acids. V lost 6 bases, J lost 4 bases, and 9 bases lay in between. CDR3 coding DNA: TGTGCCAGCAGCCAGGGTACCTATGGCTACACCTTC. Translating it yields CASSQGTYGYTF.

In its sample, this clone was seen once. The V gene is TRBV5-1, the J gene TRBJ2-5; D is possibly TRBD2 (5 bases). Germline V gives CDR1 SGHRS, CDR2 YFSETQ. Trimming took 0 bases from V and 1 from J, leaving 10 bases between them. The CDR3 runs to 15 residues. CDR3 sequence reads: CASSLAPGSQETQYF. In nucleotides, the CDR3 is TGCGCCAGCAGCTTGGCCCCGGGAAGCCAAGAGACCCAGTACTTC.

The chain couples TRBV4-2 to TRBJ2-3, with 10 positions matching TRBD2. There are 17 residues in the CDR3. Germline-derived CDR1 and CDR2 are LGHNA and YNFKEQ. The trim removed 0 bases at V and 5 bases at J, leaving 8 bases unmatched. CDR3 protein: CASSQDALAGEVDTQYF. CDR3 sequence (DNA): TGTGCCAGCAGCCAAGATGCGCTAGCGGGAGAGGTAGATACGCAGTATTTT.

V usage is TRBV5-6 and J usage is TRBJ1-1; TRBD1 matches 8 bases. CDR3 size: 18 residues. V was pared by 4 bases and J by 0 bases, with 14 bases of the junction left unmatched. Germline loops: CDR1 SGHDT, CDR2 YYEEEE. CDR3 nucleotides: TGTGCCAGCAGCCCAGGACAGGGAAGAGGTTGGATGAACACTGAAGCTTTCTTT. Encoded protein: CASSPGQGRGWMNTEAFF.

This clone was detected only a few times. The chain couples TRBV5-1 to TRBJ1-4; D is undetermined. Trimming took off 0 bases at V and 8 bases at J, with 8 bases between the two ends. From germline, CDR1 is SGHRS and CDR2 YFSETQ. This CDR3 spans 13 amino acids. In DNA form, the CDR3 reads TGCGCCAGCAGCTTGGATGTCGGGGAAAAACTGTTTTTT. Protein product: CASSLDVGEKLFF.

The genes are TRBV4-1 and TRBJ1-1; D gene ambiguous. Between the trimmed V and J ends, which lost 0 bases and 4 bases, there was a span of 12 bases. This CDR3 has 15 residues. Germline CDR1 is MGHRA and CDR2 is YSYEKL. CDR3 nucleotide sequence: TGCGCCAGCAGCCAAGATGAGGCACCTGCCACTGAAGCTTTCTTT. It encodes CASSQDEAPATEAFF.

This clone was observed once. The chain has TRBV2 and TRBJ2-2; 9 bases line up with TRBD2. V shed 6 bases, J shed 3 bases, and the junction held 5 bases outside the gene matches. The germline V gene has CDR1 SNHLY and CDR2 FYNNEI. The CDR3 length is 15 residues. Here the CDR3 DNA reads TGTGCCAGCAGCCCCTTAGCGGGGGACACCGGGGAGCTGTTTTTT. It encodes CASSPLAGDTGELFF.

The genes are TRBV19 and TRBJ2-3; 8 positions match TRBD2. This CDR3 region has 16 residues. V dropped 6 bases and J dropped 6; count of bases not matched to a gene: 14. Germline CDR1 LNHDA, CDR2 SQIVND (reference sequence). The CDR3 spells CASSTGSGGIVDTQYF. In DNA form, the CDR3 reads TGTGCCAGTAGCACAGGAAGCGGGGGAATCGTTGATACGCAGTATTTT. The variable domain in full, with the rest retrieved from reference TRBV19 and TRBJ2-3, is DGGITQSPKYLFRKEGQNVTLSCEQNLNHDAMYWYRQDPGQGLRLIYYSQIVNDFQKGDIAEGYSVSREKKESFPLTVTSAQKNPTAFYLCASSTGSGGIVDTQYFGPGTRLTVL.

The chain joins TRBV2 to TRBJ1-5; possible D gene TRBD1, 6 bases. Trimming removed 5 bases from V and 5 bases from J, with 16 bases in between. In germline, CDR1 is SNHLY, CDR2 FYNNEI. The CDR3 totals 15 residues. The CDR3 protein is CASSPEQGSYQPQHF. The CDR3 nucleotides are TGTGCCAGCAGTCCGGAACAGGGAAGTTATCAGCCCCAGCATTTT.

In DNA form, the CDR3 reads TGTGCCTGGGGGGACAGTTACACCGGGGAGCTGTTTTTT. Residues: CAWGDSYTGELFF. This chain uses TRBV30 with TRBJ2-2; 7 bases agree with TRBD1. Germline V gene data show CDR1 as GTSNPN and CDR2 as SVGIG (reference sequence). This CDR3 has 13 residues. V dropped 5 bases and J dropped 3; count of bases not matched to a gene: 3. Full variable domain (rest looked up from reference TRBV30 and TRBJ2-2): SQTIHQWPATLVQPVGSPLSLECTVEGTSNPNLYWYRQAAGRGLQLLFYSVGIGQISSEVPQNLSASRPQDRQFILSSKKLLLSDSGFYLCAWGDSYTGELFFGEGSRLTVL.

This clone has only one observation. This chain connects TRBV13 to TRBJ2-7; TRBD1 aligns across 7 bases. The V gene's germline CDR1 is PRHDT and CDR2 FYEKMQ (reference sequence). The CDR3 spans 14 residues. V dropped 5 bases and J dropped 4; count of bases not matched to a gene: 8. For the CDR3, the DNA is TGTGCCAGCAGCCCCCAAGACAGGGATTACGAGCAGTACTTC. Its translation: CASSPQDRDYEQYF.

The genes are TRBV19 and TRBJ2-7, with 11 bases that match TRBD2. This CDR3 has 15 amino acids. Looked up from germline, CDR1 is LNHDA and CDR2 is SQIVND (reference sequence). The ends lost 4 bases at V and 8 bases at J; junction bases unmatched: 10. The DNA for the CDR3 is TGTGCCAGTAGTACGACTAGCGGGAACAATCGCCAGCAGTACTTC. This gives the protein CASSTTSGNNRQQYF.

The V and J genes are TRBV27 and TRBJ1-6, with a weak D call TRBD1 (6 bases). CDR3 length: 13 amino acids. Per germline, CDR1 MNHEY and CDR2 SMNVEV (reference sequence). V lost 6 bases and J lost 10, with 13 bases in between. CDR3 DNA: TGTGCCAGCAGACCGGGGAGGGGGTCACCCCTCCACTTT. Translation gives CASRPGRGSPLHF.

CDR3 nucleotide sequence: TGTGCCAGCAGCACCACAGGATGGGGTGGTGGCAATCAGCCCCAGCATTTT. It translates to CASSTTGWGGGNQPQHF. The chain links TRBV28 to TRBJ1-5, with D tentatively TRBD1 (5 bases). The CDR3 consists of 17 residues. Trimming cost V 6 bases and J 2 bases, with 20 bases left between them. The V gene's germline CDR1 is MDHEN and CDR2 SYDVKM.

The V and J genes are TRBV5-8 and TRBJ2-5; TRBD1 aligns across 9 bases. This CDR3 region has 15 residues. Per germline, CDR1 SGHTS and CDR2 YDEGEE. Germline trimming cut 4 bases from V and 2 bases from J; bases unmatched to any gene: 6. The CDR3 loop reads CASSQGTGSQETQYF. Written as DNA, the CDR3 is TGTGCCAGCAGCCAAGGGACAGGGAGTCAAGAGACCCAGTACTTC.

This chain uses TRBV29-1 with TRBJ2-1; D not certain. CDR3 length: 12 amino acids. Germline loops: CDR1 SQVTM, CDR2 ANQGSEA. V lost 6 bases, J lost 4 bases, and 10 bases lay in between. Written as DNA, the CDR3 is TGCAGCGTCGAACGCCAGTACAATGAGCAGTTCTTC. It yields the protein CSVERQYNEQFF.

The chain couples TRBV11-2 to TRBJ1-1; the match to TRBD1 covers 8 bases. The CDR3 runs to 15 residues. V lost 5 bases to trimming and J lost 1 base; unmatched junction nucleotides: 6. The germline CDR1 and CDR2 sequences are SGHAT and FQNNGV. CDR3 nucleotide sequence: TGTGCCAGCAGCCGGGGGGACAGGCAGAACACTGAAGCTTTCTTT. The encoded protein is CASSRGDRQNTEAFF.

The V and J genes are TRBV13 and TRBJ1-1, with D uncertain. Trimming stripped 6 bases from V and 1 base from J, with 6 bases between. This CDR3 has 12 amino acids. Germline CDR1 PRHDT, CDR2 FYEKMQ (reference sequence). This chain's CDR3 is CASSASNTEAFF. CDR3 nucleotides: TGTGCCAGCAGTGCGTCGAACACTGAAGCTTTCTTT.